The present T cell receptor beta chain was sequenced within a study of shared clonotypes between healthy human individuals. General study results and limits: In contrast to clonotypes shared by all four donors, non-shared clonotypes had lower generation probabilities.

Germline V gene sequence: CDR1 MDHEN, CDR2 SYDVKM. Trimming removed 4 bases at V and 7 bases at J, with 14 bases between. The CDR3 consists of 14 residues. The data were produced by immunoSEQ multiplex PCR, yet TCRdb's version contains in-frame clones alone and is incomplete. Among millions of clones listed, about 92% were seen once. For this clone: Its specificity is not known.

The chain carries TRBV28 and TRBJ2-1; D might be TRBD2 (5 bases). The sample consisted of naive CD4+ T cells sorted from blood. Subset of the sample: CD45RA+ positively selected. The clonotype originates from a man between 18 and 35 years old in good health. The CDR3 nucleotides are TGTGCCAGCAGTTCATCAGCGGACGGGAATGAGCAGTTCTTC. Its protein product is CASSSSADGNEQFF.